This T cell receptor (beta chain) emerged from a study of blood T cell repertoires in COVID-19. Using immunoSEQ multiplex PCR, the repertoire was profiled, and TCRdb retains in-frame clones only, with some absent. The sample lists around 330,000 clones, approximately 90% occurring once. This clone has just a few counts. The sequenced material came from peripheral blood. The TCR comes from a woman aged 45-65 years with active or convalescent COVID-19.

The CDR3 reads CASSQVAAAGNTIYF. CDR3 nucleotides: TGCGCCAGCAGCCAAGTCGCGGCTGCGGGAAACACCATATATTTT. The rearrangement links TRBV4-1 to TRBJ1-3; no clear D gene. The ends were cut back, 1 base at V and 4 bases at J, with 11 bases in the middle. The germline V gene has CDR1 MGHRA and CDR2 YSYEKL. This CDR3 has 15 residues.